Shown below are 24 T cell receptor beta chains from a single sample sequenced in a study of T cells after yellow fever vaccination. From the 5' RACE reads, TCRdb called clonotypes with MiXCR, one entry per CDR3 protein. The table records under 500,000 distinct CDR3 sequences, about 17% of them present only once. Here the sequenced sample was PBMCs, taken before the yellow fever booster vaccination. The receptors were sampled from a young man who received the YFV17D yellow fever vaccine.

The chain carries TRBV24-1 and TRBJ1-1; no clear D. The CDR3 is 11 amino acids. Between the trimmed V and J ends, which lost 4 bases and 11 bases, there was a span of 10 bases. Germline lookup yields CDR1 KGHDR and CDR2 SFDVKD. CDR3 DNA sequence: TGTGCCACCAGTGACGGTACGAGGGCTTTCTTT. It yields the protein CATSDGTRAFF.

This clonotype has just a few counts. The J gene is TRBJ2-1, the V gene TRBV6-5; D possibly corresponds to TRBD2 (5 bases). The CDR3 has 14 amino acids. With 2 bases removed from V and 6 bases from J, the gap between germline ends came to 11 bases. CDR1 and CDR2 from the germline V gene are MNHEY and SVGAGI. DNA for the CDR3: TGTGCCAGCAGTTACATGAGGGCTCGCAATGAGCAGTTCTTC. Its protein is CASSYMRARNEQFF.

CDR3 region: CATSRDSQGNTEAFF. The CDR3 DNA follows: TGTGCCACCAGCAGAGATTCACAGGGGAACACTGAAGCTTTCTTT. This sequence joins TRBV15 and TRBJ1-1, with TRBD1 as a possible D gene (6 bases). CDR3 size: 15 residues. CDR1 is LNHNV, CDR2 YYDKDF, per germline (reference sequence). V shed 0 bases and J shed 1 base, with 9 bases lying between them.

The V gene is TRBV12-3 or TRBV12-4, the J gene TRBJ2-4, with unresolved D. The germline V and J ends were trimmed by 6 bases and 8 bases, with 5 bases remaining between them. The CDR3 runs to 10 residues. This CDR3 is CASRGDIQYF. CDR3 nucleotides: TGTGCCAGCAGAGGAGACATTCAGTACTTC.

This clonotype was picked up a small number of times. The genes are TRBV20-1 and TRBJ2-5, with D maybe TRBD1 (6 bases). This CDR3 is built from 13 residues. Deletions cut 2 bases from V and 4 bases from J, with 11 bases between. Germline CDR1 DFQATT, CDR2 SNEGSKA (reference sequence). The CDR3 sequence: CSARQGRGETQYF. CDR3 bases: TGCAGTGCTAGACAGGGGAGAGGAGAGACCCAGTACTTC.

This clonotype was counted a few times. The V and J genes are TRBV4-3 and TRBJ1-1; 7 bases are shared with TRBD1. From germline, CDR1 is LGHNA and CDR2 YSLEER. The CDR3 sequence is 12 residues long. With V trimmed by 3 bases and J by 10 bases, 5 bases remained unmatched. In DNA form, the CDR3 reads TGCGCCAGCAGCCATCAGGGGGACCTAGCTTTCTTT. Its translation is CASSHQGDLAFF.

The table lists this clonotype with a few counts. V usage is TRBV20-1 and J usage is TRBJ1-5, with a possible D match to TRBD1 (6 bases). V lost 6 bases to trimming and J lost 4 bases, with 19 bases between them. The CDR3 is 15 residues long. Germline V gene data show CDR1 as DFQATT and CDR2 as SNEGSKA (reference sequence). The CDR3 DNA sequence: TGCAGTGCGGCCCTCCCCGCGGGGGCGAATCAGCCCCAGCATTTT. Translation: CSAALPAGANQPQHF.

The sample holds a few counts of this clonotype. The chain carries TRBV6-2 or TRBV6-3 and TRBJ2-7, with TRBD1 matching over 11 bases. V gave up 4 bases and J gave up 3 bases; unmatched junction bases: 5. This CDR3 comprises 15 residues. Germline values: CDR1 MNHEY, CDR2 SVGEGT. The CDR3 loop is CASSFGGTGGYEQYV. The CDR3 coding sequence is TGTGCCAGCAGTTTCGGGGGGACAGGGGGCTACGAGCAGTACGTC.

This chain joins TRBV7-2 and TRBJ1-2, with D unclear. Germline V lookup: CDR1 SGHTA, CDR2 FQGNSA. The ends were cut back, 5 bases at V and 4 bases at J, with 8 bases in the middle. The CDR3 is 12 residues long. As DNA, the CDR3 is TGTGCCAGCAGCATTATGGGCTATGGCTACACCTTC. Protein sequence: CASSIMGYGYTF.

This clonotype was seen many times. The chain's CDR3 is CASSLVGLSRGKQYF. As DNA, the CDR3 is TGCGCCAGCAGCCTCGTCGGACTCTCCCGGGGAAAGCAGTACTTC. The gene calls are TRBV4-3 and TRBJ2-7; tentatively, D is TRBD2 (5 bases). The ends were cut back, 4 bases at V and 8 bases at J, with 21 bases in the middle. The CDR3 length is 15 residues. Germline V gene data show CDR1 as LGHNA and CDR2 as YSLEER.

The CDR3 here is CASSKGGTDNQPQHF. In nucleotides, the CDR3 is TGTGCCAGCAGCAAAGGGGGGACGGACAATCAGCCCCAGCATTTT. This chain connects TRBV21-1 to TRBJ1-5; the listed D gene, TRBD1, was not tested against the DNA. TRBV21-1 constitutes a pseudogene. The CDR3 extends over 15 amino acids.

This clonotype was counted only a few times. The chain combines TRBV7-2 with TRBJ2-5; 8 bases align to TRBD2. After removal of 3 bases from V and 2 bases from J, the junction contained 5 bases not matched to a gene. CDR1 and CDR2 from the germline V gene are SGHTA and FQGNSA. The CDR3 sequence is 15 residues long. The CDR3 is CASSFPLAGQETQYF. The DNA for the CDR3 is TGTGCCAGCAGCTTCCCCCTAGCGGGTCAAGAGACCCAGTACTTC.

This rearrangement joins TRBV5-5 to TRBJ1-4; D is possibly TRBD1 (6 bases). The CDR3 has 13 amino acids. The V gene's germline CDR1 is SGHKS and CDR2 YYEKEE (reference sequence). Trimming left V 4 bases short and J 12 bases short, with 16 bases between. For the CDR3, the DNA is TGTGCCAGCAGCCGGGGGGCAGGGTTAGAACTGTTTTTT. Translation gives CASSRGAGLELFF. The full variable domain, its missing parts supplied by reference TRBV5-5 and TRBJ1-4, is DAGVTQSPTHLIKTRGQQVTLRCSPISGHKSVSWYQQVLGQGPQFIFQYYEKEERGRGNFPDRFSARQFPNYSSELNVNALLLGDSALYLCASSRGAGLELFFGSGTQLSVL.

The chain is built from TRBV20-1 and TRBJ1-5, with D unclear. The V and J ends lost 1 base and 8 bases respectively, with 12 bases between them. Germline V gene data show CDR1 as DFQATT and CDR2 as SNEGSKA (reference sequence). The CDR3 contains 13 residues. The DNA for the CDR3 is TGCAGTGCTAGAGGGATACTAATAGAGCCCCAGCATTTT. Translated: CSARGILIEPQHF.

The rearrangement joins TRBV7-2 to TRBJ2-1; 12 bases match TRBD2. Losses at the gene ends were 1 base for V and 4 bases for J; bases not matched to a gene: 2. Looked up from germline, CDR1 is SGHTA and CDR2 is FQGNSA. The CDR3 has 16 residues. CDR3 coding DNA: TGTGCCAGCAGCTTAGGGGGGACTAGCGGGTACAATGAGCAGTTCTTC. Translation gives CASSLGGTSGYNEQFF.

CDR3 sequence (DNA): TGTGCCAGCAGCATCCCGGGACAGGGTGGCAATGGCTACACCTTC. This codes for CASSIPGQGGNGYTF. V gene TRBV11-2 combines with J gene TRBJ1-2; TRBD1 aligns across 9 bases. V lost 5 bases, J lost 6 bases, and 10 bases stayed unmatched. CDR3 length: 15 residues. Germline values: CDR1 SGHAT, CDR2 FQNNGV. Full variable domain (rest looked up from reference TRBV11-2 and TRBJ1-2): EAGVAQSPRYKIIEKRQSVAFWCNPISGHATLYWYQQILGQGPKLLIQFQNNGVVDDSQLPKDRFSAERLKGVDSTLKIQPAKLEDSAVYLCASSIPGQGGNGYTFGSGTRLTVV.

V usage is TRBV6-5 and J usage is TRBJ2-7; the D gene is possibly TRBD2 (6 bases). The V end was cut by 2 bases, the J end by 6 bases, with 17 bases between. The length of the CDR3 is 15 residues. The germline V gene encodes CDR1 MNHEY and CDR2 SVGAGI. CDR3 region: CASSYPRGEGFEQYF. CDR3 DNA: TGTGCCAGCAGTTACCCGCGGGGTGAGGGCTTCGAGCAGTACTTC.

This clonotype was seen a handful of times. The CDR3 region is CASSQVGYGSPLHF. CDR3 nucleotide sequence: TGCGCCAGCAGCCAAGTCGGGTACGGTTCACCCCTCCACTTT. The chain carries TRBV4-3 and TRBJ1-6; D gene unclear. The CDR3 loop spans 14 amino acids. Germline assignment: CDR1 LGHNA and CDR2 YSLEER. Trimming pared 1 base from V and 9 bases from J, leaving 10 bases between.

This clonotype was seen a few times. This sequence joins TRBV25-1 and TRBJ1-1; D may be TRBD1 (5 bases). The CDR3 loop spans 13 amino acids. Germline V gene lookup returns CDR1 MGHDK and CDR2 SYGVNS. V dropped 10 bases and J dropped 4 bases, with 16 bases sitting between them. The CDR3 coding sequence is TGTGCCACCCGGGGGGGGATCGGCACTGAAGCTTTCTTT. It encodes CATRGGIGTEAFF.

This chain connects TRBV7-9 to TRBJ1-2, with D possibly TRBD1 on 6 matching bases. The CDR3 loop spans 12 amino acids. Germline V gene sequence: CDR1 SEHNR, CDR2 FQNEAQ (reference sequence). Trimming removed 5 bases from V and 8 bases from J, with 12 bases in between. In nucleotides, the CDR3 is TGTGCCAGCAGCGACCGACAGGTCGGCTACACCTTC. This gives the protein CASSDRQVGYTF.

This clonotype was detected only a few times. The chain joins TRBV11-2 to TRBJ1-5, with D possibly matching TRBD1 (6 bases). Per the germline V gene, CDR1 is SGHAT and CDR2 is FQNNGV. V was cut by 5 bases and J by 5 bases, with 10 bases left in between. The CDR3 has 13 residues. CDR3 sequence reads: CASSNNRDQPQHF. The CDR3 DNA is TGTGCCAGCAGCAACAACAGGGATCAGCCCCAGCATTTT.

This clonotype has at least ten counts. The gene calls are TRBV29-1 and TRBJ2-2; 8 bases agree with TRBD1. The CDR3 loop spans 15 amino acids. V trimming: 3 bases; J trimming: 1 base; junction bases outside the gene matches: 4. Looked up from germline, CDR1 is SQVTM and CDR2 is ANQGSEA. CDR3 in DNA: TGCAGCGTTGACCTCGGACAGGGGAACACCGGGGAGCTGTTTTTT. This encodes CSVDLGQGNTGELFF.

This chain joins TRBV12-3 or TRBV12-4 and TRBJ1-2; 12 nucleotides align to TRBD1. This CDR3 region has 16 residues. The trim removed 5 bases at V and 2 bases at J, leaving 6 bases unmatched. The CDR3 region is CASSGTGTGGNYGYTF. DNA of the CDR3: TGTGCCAGCAGTGGTACCGGGACAGGGGGCAACTATGGCTACACCTTC.

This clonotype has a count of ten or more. Here the CDR3 reads CASSLGAGWRQPQHF. The CDR3 bases are TGTGCCAGCAGCTTGGGAGCAGGTTGGAGACAGCCCCAGCATTTT. This chain joins TRBV5-6 and TRBJ1-5; D gene unclear. Germline CDR1 reads SGHDT; CDR2 reads YYEEEE. Trimming cost V 0 bases and J 7 bases, with 14 bases left between them. The CDR3 has 15 amino acids.